This record covers a single T cell receptor beta chain. Its antigen remains undetermined. No base-level quality is on record; no much larger clone is a single base apart. Collaborating institutions collected whole blood in K2EDTA tubes following their own protocols. For TCRbeta analysis, collaborator samples were shipped as frozen whole blood, as isolated PBMCs, or as DNA extracted from either sample type. These data belong to a study of blood T cell repertoires in COVID-19 (dated by TCRdb to the early 2020s). At the level of the whole study: Samples from collaborators originated in the United States, Italy and Spain and spanned both the acute and convalescent phases of COVID-19. The material from the prospective study consisted of cDNA or gDNA derived from T cells, B-cell-depleted T cells, or PBMCs. The dataset comprised deeply sampled blood TCRbeta repertoires from subjects exposed to, actively infected with, or recovered from COVID-19. A freely available public database, intended as a resource for researchers studying the immune response to SARS-CoV-2, is where the repertoires were released. Samples were obtained from the ongoing ImmuneRACE study (first 160 participants) and from 1,254 subjects provided by 6 global collaborators. Nearly every sample came with metadata listing a de-identified subject ID, COVID-19 status, age in years and sex. Where available, HLA class I and class II types were obtained from metadata supplied by the sample provider rather than from assay-based typing.

The immunoSEQ Assay, a bias-controlled multiplex PCR, was used to amplify TCRbeta CDR3 regions from genomic DNA. The study's processing was this. Nucleated cell counts per sample were estimated from amplification of reference gene primers within the assay. Sequence reads were collapsed and filtered to measure the absolute abundance of every unique TCRbeta CDR3 rearrangement. For each sample, productive Simpson clonality was calculated as the square root of Simpson's diversity index across productive rearrangements. The clones in this table, taken by TCRdb from immuneACCESS, are in-frame only. Not every clone is retained; where verified, under half of the shortfall comes from an unresolved V gene, and the cause of the rest is unknown. That table furnishes V, J and clone size, whereas the DNA furnished D and trimming. For this sample there are tens of thousands of clones; around 90% appear just once. Jointly, the top ten make up around 30% of the sample.

The full study reports these points: Clinical and demographic metadata were provided uncurated, with the amount varying by source and participant.

V is cut by 1 base and J by 2 bases, and the space between the germline ends is 5 bases. From the cysteine through the phenylalanine, the CDR3 covers 13 amino acids. The kept DNA is CDR3 alone, 39 bases in frame from the first base. CDR1 is given as MDHEN and CDR2 as SYDVKM, both from the germline V gene. The rearrangement combines TRBV28 with TRBJ1-1, with no confident D gene call. The TCR sequence derives from an elderly woman with acute or convalescent COVID-19. Source material: peripheral blood. The CDR3 loop reads CASSLSGNTEAFF. The DNA is as follows: TGTGCCAGCAGTTTATCAGGAAACACTGAAGCTTTCTTT.